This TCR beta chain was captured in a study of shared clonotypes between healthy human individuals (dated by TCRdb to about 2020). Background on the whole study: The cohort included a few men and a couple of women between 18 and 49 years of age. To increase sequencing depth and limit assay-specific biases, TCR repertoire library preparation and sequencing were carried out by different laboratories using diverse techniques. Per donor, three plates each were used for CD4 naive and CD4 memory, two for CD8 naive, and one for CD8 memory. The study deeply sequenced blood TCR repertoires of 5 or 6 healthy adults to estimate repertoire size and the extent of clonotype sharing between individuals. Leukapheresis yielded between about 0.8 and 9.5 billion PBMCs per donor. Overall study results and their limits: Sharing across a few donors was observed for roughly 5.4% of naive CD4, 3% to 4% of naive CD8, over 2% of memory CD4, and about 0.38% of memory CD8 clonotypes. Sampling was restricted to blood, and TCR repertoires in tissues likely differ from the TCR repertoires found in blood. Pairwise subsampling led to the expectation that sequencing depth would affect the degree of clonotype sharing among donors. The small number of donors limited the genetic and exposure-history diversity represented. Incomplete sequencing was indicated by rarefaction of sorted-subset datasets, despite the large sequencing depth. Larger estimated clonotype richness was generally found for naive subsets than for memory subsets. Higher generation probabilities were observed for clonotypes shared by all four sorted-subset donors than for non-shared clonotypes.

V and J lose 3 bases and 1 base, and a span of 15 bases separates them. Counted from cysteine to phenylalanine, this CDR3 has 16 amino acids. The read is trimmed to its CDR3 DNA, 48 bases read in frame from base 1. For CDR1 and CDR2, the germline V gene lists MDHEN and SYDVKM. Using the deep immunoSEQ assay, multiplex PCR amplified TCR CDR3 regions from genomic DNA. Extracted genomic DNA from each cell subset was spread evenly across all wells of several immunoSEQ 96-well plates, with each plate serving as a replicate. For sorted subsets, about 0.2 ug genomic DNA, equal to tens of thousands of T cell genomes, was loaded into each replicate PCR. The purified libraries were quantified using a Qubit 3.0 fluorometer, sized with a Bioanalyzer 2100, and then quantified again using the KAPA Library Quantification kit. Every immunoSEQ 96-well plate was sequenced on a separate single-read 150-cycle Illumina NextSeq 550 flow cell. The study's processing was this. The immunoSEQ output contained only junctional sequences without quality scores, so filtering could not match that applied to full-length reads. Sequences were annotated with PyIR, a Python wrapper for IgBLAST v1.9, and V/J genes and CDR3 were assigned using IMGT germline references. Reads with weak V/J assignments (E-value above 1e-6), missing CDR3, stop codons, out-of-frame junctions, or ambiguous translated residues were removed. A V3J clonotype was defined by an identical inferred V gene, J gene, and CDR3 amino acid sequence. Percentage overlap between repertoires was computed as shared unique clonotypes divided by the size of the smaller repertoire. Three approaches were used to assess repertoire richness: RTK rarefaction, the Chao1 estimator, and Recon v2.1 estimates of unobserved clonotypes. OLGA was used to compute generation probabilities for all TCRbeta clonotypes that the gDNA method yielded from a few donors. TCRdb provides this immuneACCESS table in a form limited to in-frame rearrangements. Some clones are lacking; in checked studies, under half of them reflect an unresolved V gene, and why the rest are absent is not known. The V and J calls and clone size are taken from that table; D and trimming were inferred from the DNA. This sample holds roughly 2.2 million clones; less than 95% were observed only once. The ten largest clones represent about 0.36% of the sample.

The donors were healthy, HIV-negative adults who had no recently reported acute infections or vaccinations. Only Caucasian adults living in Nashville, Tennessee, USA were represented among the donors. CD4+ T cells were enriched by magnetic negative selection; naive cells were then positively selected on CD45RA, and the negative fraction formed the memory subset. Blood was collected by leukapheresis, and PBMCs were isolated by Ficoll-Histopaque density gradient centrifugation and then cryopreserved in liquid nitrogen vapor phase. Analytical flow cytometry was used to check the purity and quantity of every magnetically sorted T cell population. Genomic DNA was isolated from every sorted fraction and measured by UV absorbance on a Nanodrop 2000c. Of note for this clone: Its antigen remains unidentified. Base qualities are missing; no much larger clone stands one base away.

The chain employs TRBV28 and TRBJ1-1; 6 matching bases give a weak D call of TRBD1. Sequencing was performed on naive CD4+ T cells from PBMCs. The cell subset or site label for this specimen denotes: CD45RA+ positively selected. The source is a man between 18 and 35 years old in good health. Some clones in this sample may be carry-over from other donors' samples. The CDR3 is CASSFGGAGANTEAFF. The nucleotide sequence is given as TGTGCCAGCAGTTTTGGAGGGGCGGGGGCGAACACTGAAGCTTTCTTT.